The next 12 T cell receptor beta chains were all read from a single sample in a study of metastatic and nonmetastatic thyroid tumors. Among the patients, none had received any treatment before thyroid surgery. TCRdb re-processed the PCR reads through MiXCR. The data show fewer than 35,000 clones, roughly a sixth seen once. Sequencing was carried out using blood. The receptor source for this set is a male donor with papillary thyroid cancer or a benign thyroid nodule (not recorded which). Some clones in this sample may be carry-over from other donors' samples.

This clone was detected ten times or more. This may be a read error: a much more frequent sequence differs by one nucleotide. The chain uses TRBV7-3 and TRBJ1-6; TRBD1 might be the D (5 bases). This CDR3 comprises 15 residues. Germline V lookup: CDR1 SGHTA, CDR2 FQGTGA. V lost 5 bases and J lost 6, with 14 bases in between. The CDR3 loop is CASSLSGESNSPLHF. CDR3 DNA sequence: TGTGCCAGCAGCCTATCGGGGGAATCTAATTCACCCCTCCACTTT.

This clone was found a few times. The chain combines TRBV6-2 or TRBV6-3 with TRBJ2-5; D is unresolved. This CDR3 is built from 13 residues. With 1 base removed from V and 5 bases from J, the gap between germline ends came to 8 bases. Germline assignment: CDR1 MNHEY and CDR2 SVGEGT. CDR3 region: CASSYLGKETQYF. CDR3 sequence (DNA): TGTGCCAGCAGTTACTTGGGGAAGGAGACCCAGTACTTC.

This clone was recorded at least ten times. The CDR3 protein is CSVEGGQGFNTEAFF. The CDR3 nucleotides read TGCAGCGTTGAAGGGGGACAGGGGTTCAACACTGAAGCTTTCTTT. The chain employs TRBV29-1 and TRBJ1-1; 10 bases fit TRBD1. The germline gives CDR1 SQVTM, CDR2 ANQGSEA. With 1 base clipped from V and 2 bases from J, the junction kept 4 bases outside the gene matches. This CDR3 region has 15 residues.

This clone was counted at least ten times. The chain recombines TRBV20-1 with TRBJ2-5; no clear D gene. The germline V gene has CDR1 DFQATT and CDR2 SNEGSKA (reference sequence). V was cut by 1 base and J by 5 bases, with 8 bases left in between. CDR3 length: 12 amino acids. CDR3 bases: TGCAGTGCTAGAGTTAGTTCGGAGACCCAGTACTTC. This codes for CSARVSSETQYF.

The table lists this clone with a few counts. V usage is TRBV6-1 and J usage is TRBJ1-2, with D possibly TRBD1 on 6 matching bases. The CDR3 is 14 residues long. V lost 6 bases and J lost 5, with 16 bases in between. Germline CDR1 is MNHNS and CDR2 is SASEGT. CDR3 in DNA: TGTGCCAGCAGCCCCTACCGACAGGAGTATGGCTACACCTTC. Translation gives CASSPYRQEYGYTF.

On this clone: One junction end does not reproduce the germline sequence, and a read error may be involved. This chain connects TRBV6-2 or TRBV6-3 to TRBJ1-1, with 7 bases matching TRBD1. The CDR3 runs 15 residues. CDR1 is MNHEY and CDR2 is SVGEGT in the germline V gene. The CDR3 coding sequence is TGTGCCAGCAGTTACTCGAACAGGGGTGGCACTGAAGCCTTCTTT. Its protein is CASSYSNRGGTEAFF.

This clone appeared a few times. The V gene is TRBV6-2 or TRBV6-3, the J gene TRBJ2-1, with 11 bases identical to TRBD1. This CDR3 comprises 18 residues. Germline values: CDR1 MNHEY, CDR2 SVGEGT. V was pared by 3 bases and J by 8 bases, with 15 bases of the junction left unmatched. The CDR3, as DNA: TGTGCCAGCAGTTATCCCCCCCAGGCCGGACAGGGGGCAGATGAGCAGTTCTTC. It is translated as CASSYPPQAGQGADEQFF.

The chain couples TRBV6-4 to TRBJ1-6; 9 nucleotides line up with TRBD1. The V gene end was trimmed by 4 bases and the J gene end by 9 bases; junction bases not matched to a gene: 7. There are 15 residues in the CDR3. In germline, CDR1 is MRHNA, CDR2 SNTAGT. CDR3 DNA sequence: TGTGCCAGCAGTGGACCCCGGGACAGGGCTTCACCCCTCCACTTT. This translates into CASSGPRDRASPLHF.

The sample holds many counts of this clone. V gene TRBV5-1 combines with J gene TRBJ2-2; D possibly corresponds to TRBD1 (5 bases). Trimming took 4 bases from V and 5 from J, leaving 12 bases between them. The CDR3 spans 14 residues. Germline V gene data show CDR1 as SGHRS and CDR2 as YFSETQ. CDR3 protein: CASSDRDQTGELFF. The CDR3 DNA follows: TGCGCCAGCAGCGACAGAGATCAGACCGGGGAGCTGTTTTTT.

This chain connects TRBV28 to TRBJ2-2; 9 nucleotides match TRBD1. Trimming took 6 bases from V and 4 from J; bases not matched to a gene: 12. CDR3 size: 17 residues. CDR1 is MDHEN, CDR2 SYDVKM, per germline. The CDR3: CASRLTTGGAGTGELFF. The DNA for the CDR3 is TGTGCCAGCAGACTTACGACAGGGGGGGCCGGCACCGGGGAGCTGTTTTTT. The full variable domain, completed using reference TRBV28 and TRBJ2-2, is DVKVTQSSRYLVKRTGEKVFLECVQDMDHENMFWYRQDPGLGLRLIYFSYDVKMKEKGDIPEGYSVSREKKERFSLILESASTNQTSMYLCASRLTTGGAGTGELFFGEGSRLTVL.

V is TRBV20-1 and J is TRBJ2-2; TRBD1 agrees at 10 bases. The CDR3 contains 17 residues. CDR1 is DFQATT, CDR2 SNEGSKA, per germline (reference sequence). With 1 base clipped from V and 8 bases from J, the junction kept 13 bases outside the gene matches. CDR3 protein: CSARVGSGTGACGELFF. CDR3 DNA: TGCAGTGCTAGAGTGGGGTCCGGGACAGGGGCCTGTGGGGAGCTGTTTTTT.

Concerning this clone: A much larger clone differs from this one at a single base, so this may be a read error. The chain has TRBV3-1 and TRBJ1-1, with D possibly being TRBD1 (5 bases). The V and J ends lost 4 bases and 6 bases respectively, with 12 bases between them. Germline CDR1 reads LGHDT; CDR2 reads YNNKEL (reference sequence). The length of the CDR3 is 13 residues. CDR3 sequence reads: CASSLGTTPEAFF. As DNA, the CDR3 is TGTGCCAGCAGCCTCGGGACCACCCCTGAAGCTTTCTTT.